This T cell receptor beta chain came from a study of PD-1 blockade in classical Hodgkin lymphoma. Study at large: It was nivolumab at 3 mg/kg, given intravenously every 2 weeks, that patients received.

Measured with immunoSEQ multiplex PCR; TCRdb has only the in-frame clones, and not every one. This table has approximately 21,000 clones, over 60% appearing once. Deletions cut 2 bases from V and 4 bases from J, with 9 bases between. Germline V CDR1 and CDR2: MNHEY, SVGAGI. The CDR3 is made up of 15 amino acids. The time point was: cycle 4 day 1 (C4D1), after 5 to 7 weeks of nivolumab. Autologous stem cell transplantation was followed by relapse in every patient, and brentuximab vedotin exposure varied. Specimen: peripheral blood mononuclear cells (PBMCs), collected before the fourth cycle of nivolumab. The TCR originated in a human donor with classical Hodgkin lymphoma. V gene TRBV6-5 combines with J gene TRBJ2-6; D possibly matches TRBD1 or TRBD2 (6 bases each). The CDR3 sequence: CASSYRGRGANVLTF. The CDR3 DNA reads TGTGCCAGCAGTTACAGGGGGAGGGGGGCCAACGTCCTGACTTTC.